Each of the 24 T cell receptor beta chains below was sequenced from the same sample in a study of blood T cells in healthy people across ages. With a J-beta primer mix and a sample-barcoded 5' primer, a second PCR ran about 7 to 12 cycles. Each CDR3 protein is one row after TCRdb ran MiXCR on the 5' RACE reads. The repertoire consists of approximately 830,000 distinct CDR3 sequences, with about 62% occurring once and the leading ten covering 28%. The sample consisted of blood. These receptors all stem from a man aged 25-40 years in good health.

The V gene is TRBV7-9, the J gene TRBJ1-1, with TRBD1 identical over 7 bases. The CDR3 has 14 amino acids. Germline values: CDR1 SEHNR, CDR2 FQNEAQ (reference sequence). With V trimmed by 4 bases and J by 6 bases, 8 bases remained unmatched. The CDR3 nucleotides read TGTGCCAGCAGCTCTAGGGGGCGCGAGGCTGAAGCTTTCTTT. Encoded protein: CASSSRGREAEAFF.

J is TRBJ2-6 and V is TRBV2; maybe TRBD2 (6 bases). This CDR3 spans 18 amino acids. The germline V gene encodes CDR1 SNHLY and CDR2 FYNNEI. The V gene lost 3 bases and the J gene lost 0 bases, with 15 bases spanning the gap. CDR3 loop: CASSEGGIISSGANVLTF. The CDR3 DNA reads TGTGCCAGCAGTGAGGGGGGAATTATAAGCTCTGGGGCCAACGTCCTGACTTTC.

The chain uses TRBV6-5 and TRBJ2-5, with D unclear. Germline assignment: CDR1 MNHEY and CDR2 SVGAGI. The CDR3 has 13 amino acids. V lost 7 bases and J lost 4, with 13 bases in between. The CDR3 DNA reads as TGTGCCAGCACCTCGGCTGGCGGAGAGACCCAGTACTTC. This sequence encodes CASTSAGGETQYF.

The rearrangement joins TRBV3-1 to TRBJ2-1, with TRBD2 matching 8 bases. Germline CDR1 and CDR2: LGHDT and YNNKEL (reference sequence). V was pared by 6 bases and J by 0 bases, with 10 bases of the junction left unmatched. This CDR3 has 17 amino acids. CDR3 sequence: CASSKRSGGGSYNEQFF. CDR3 bases: TGTGCCAGCAGTAAACGTTCGGGAGGGGGCTCCTACAATGAGCAGTTCTTC.

Concerning this clonotype itself: A junction boundary mismatches the germline segment, possibly from a read error. The rearrangement uses TRBV7-7 and TRBJ2-3; D is unresolved. From germline, CDR1 is SSHAT and CDR2 FNYEAQ (reference sequence). The CDR3 totals 12 residues. This chain's CDR3 is CASSATGDTQYF. The DNA of the CDR3 is TGTGCTAGCAGCGCAACGGGCGATACGCAGTATTTT.

This clonotype was observed once. A much larger clone lies one base from this, so it may be a read error. The chain uses TRBV7-2 and TRBJ2-1; 10 bases align to TRBD2. The CDR3 runs to 16 residues. The ends lost 2 bases at V and 4 bases at J; junction bases unmatched: 5. Germline lookup yields CDR1 SGHTA and CDR2 FQGNSA. The chain's CDR3 is CASSLTSGNLYNEQFF. The CDR3 DNA is TGTGCCAGCAGCTTAACTAGCGGGAACCTTTACAATGAGCAGTTCTTC.

The chain employs TRBV15 and TRBJ2-5; no clear D gene. CDR1 and CDR2 (germline): LNHNV, YYDKDF (reference sequence). The CDR3 has 13 residues. V was clipped by 0 bases and J by 11 bases, with 13 bases between them. This CDR3 reads CATSRDRAAGQYF. The CDR3, as DNA: TGTGCCACCAGCAGAGATAGGGCCGCCGGGCAGTACTTC. Variable domain in full (rest from reference TRBV15 and TRBJ2-5): DAMVIQNPRYQVTQFGKPVTLSCSQTLNHNVMYWYQQKSSQAPKLLFHYYDKDFNNEADTPDNFQSRRPNTSFCFLDIRSPGLGDTAMYLCATSRDRAAGQYFGPGTRLLVL.

This chain connects TRBV6-2 or TRBV6-3 to TRBJ2-1; 8 nucleotides agree with TRBD2. V lost 2 bases, J lost 6 bases, and 18 bases stayed unmatched. In germline, CDR1 is MNHEY, CDR2 SVGEGT. CDR3 length: 19 residues. In DNA form, the CDR3 reads TGTGCCAGCAGTTACCCGTCTCGGGAGGGACTAGGGTCCCTCAATGAGCAGTTCTTC. This codes for CASSYPSREGLGSLNEQFF.

A single count supports this clonotype. CDR3 DNA sequence: TGTGCCAGCAGTGTGGTAGCCAAAAACATTCAGTACTTC. Its protein product is CASSVVAKNIQYF. The rearrangement uses TRBV27 and TRBJ2-4; D remains unclear. V lost 5 bases, J lost 0 bases, and 5 bases lay in between. Per germline, CDR1 MNHEY and CDR2 SMNVEV (reference sequence). There are 13 residues in the CDR3.

The chain uses TRBV6-1 and TRBJ1-5, with D unclear. Trimming cost V 4 bases and J 7 bases, with 8 bases left between them. The CDR3 sequence is 12 residues long. Germline V gene lookup returns CDR1 MNHNS and CDR2 SASEGT. The CDR3 here is CASSGWKQPQHF. The CDR3 nucleotides are TGTGCCAGCAGTGGATGGAAGCAGCCCCAGCATTTT.

This sequence joins TRBV14 and TRBJ1-6, with a weak D call TRBD1 (6 bases). V was trimmed by 1 base and J by 9 bases, leaving 16 bases between them. Germline V gene data show CDR1 as SGHDN and CDR2 as FVKESK. This CDR3 is built from 16 residues. CDR3 protein: CASSQVVRGYPSPLHF. The CDR3 DNA is TGTGCCAGCAGCCAAGTTGTAAGGGGGTATCCTTCACCCCTCCACTTT.

The chain employs TRBV6-1 and TRBJ1-1; perhaps TRBD1 as D (5 bases). Deletions cut 4 bases from V and 3 bases from J, with 9 bases between. From germline, CDR1 is MNHNS and CDR2 SASEGT. The CDR3 sequence is 13 residues long. For the CDR3, the DNA is TGTGCCAGCAGTGCCAGGGTGGACACTGAAGCTTTCTTT. It encodes CASSARVDTEAFF.

This clonotype was counted between two and nine times. V is TRBV6-6 and J is TRBJ2-5; D is unclear. Germline CDR1 MNHNY, CDR2 SVGAGI (reference sequence). The CDR3 has 12 amino acids. Trimming removed 2 bases from V and 2 bases from J, with 3 bases in between. CDR3 sequence: CASSYTQETQYF. For the CDR3, the DNA is TGTGCCAGCAGTTACACGCAAGAGACCCAGTACTTC.

This clonotype was observed at least ten times. The chain joins TRBV7-2 to TRBJ2-3; D assignment may be TRBD1 or TRBD2 (5 bases each). This CDR3 spans 15 amino acids. Germline V gene lookup returns CDR1 SGHTA and CDR2 FQGNSA. The V end lost 7 bases, the J end lost 4 bases, and 18 bases lay between the germline ends. CDR3 nucleotides: TGTGCCAGCACCCCCTCACGATGGGGGTCAGATACGCAGTATTTT. Translating gives CASTPSRWGSDTQYF.

This chain joins TRBV12-3 or TRBV12-4 and TRBJ2-5; TRBD1 is a possible D gene (5 bases). The germline V and J ends were trimmed by 4 bases and 5 bases, with 14 bases remaining between them. The CDR3 covers 14 residues. DNA for the CDR3: TGTGCCAGCAGTTCACTACAGGACCTGGAGACCCAGTACTTC. Protein sequence: CASSSLQDLETQYF.

V is TRBV7-2 and J is TRBJ2-1, with TRBD1 identical over 9 bases. The junction had 15 bases not matched to a gene; V was cut back by 5 bases and J by 13 bases. Germline V gene lookup returns CDR1 SGHTA and CDR2 FQGNSA. The CDR3 consists of 15 residues. The CDR3 loop reads CASSNLGTGQETQFF. CDR3 bases: TGTGCCAGCAGCAACCTCGGGACAGGGCAGGAGACCCAGTTCTTC. Combining the CDR3 with reference TRBV7-2 and TRBJ2-1 gives the whole variable domain GAGVSQSPSNKVTEKGKDVELRCDPISGHTALYWYRQSLGQGLEFLIYFQGNSAPDKSGLPSDRFSAERTGGSVSTLTIQRTQQEDSAVYLCASSNLGTGQETQFFGPGTRLTVL.

The chain uses TRBV4-3 and TRBJ1-2, with 9 bases that match TRBD1. Germline CDR1 LGHNA, CDR2 YSLEER. V lost 6 bases to trimming and J lost 10 bases; unmatched junction nucleotides: 15. The CDR3 covers 15 residues. The CDR3 bases are TGCGCCAGCAGTCGAGTTGGGACAGGGTCTGGTGACTACACCTTC. Translation: CASSRVGTGSGDYTF.

The chain combines TRBV6-6 with TRBJ1-6; D may be TRBD1 (5 bases). Germline values: CDR1 MNHNY, CDR2 SVGAGI (reference sequence). Trimming left V 0 bases short and J 8 bases short, with 14 bases between. The CDR3 covers 16 residues. CDR3: CASSYSPGIGYSPLHF. As DNA, the CDR3 is TGTGCCAGCAGTTACTCTCCAGGGATCGGGTATTCACCCCTCCACTTT.

The chain couples TRBV5-1 to TRBJ1-1, with a tentative D call TRBD1 (5 bases). The CDR3 sequence is 13 residues long. Between the trimmed V and J ends, which lost 6 bases and 7 bases, there was a span of 16 bases. Germline CDR1 and CDR2: SGHRS and YFSETQ. DNA for the CDR3: TGCGCCAGCAACTTAGCGGGGGATGTTGAAGCTTTCTTT. Translating gives CASNLAGDVEAFF.

The J gene is TRBJ2-1, the V gene TRBV5-1; no clear D gene. Trimming took 0 bases from V and 0 from J, leaving 7 bases between them. This CDR3 is 15 amino acids long. Germline V gene sequence: CDR1 SGHRS, CDR2 YFSETQ. In DNA, the CDR3 is TGCGCCAGCAGCTTGGTCTCGAGCTCCTACAATGAGCAGTTCTTC. It translates to CASSLVSSSYNEQFF. Filled out from reference TRBV5-1 and TRBJ2-1, the complete variable domain reads KAGVTQTPRYLIKTRGQQVTLSCSPISGHRSVSWYQQTPGQGLQFLFEYFSETQRNKGNFPGRFSGRQFSNSRSEMNVSTLELGDSALYLCASSLVSSSYNEQFFGPGTRLTVL.

Only a few counts were recorded for this clonotype. This rearrangement joins TRBV28 to TRBJ1-2; D unclear. This CDR3 contains 12 residues. The V end was cut by 6 bases, the J end by 4 bases, with 9 bases between. The germline V gene has CDR1 MDHEN and CDR2 SYDVKM. CDR3 loop: CASSPRIYGYTF. The DNA for the CDR3 is TGTGCCAGCAGCCCCCGTATCTATGGCTACACCTTC.

The chain combines TRBV21-1 with TRBJ2-1; the table names TRBD1, a call not compared with the DNA. The last part of the DNA fits TRBJ2-7 better; the J call may be wrong. TRBV21-1 is shown as a pseudogene. This CDR3 has 16 amino acids. CDR3 sequence (DNA): TGTGCCAGCAGCACCGAAAGGACAGTTCCCCACTACGAGCAGTACTTC. It is translated as CASSTERTVPHYEQYF.

The chain uses TRBV6-2 or TRBV6-3 and TRBJ2-5; D uncertain. V was trimmed by 6 bases and J by 5 bases, leaving 10 bases between them. The V gene's germline CDR1 is MNHEY and CDR2 SVGEGT. There are 12 residues in the CDR3. Written as DNA, the CDR3 is TGTGCCAGCAGCCCCCCCACGGAGACCCAGTACTTC. Its protein is CASSPPTETQYF.

The chain links TRBV12-3 or TRBV12-4 to TRBJ2-6; possibly TRBD1 for D (6 bases). Trimming left V 5 bases short and J 4 bases short, with 12 bases between. There are 15 residues in the CDR3. The CDR3 DNA is TGTGCCAGCAGTGGGTGGACAGCAGGGGCCAACGTCCTGACTTTC. This gives the protein CASSGWTAGANVLTF.